This TCR beta chain appears in the sequencing data of a study of T cells in Graves' hyperthyroidism and ophthalmopathy. General study results and limits: The model anticipated ophthalmopathy a median approximately 6.7 months pre-onset.

J gave up 4 bases and V 3 bases, and 4 bases lay outside the gene matches. The germline gives CDR1 SGHAT, CDR2 FQNNGV. The CDR3 length is 15 residues. This clonotype appeared many times. The antigen remains undetermined. There were TCR beta CDR3 regions amplified from RNA transcripts. During a first-round RT-PCR of the TCR CDR3, the HTBI primer set was used. TCRdb reprocessed the multiplex PCR reads with MiXCR, giving one entry per CDR3 protein. The data contain under 800,000 distinct CDR3 sequences, roughly 15% of them singletons. Sequencing was done on a sample of blood. The TCR sequence derives from a woman aged 18-30 years with Graves' hyperthyroidism. The V and J genes are TRBV11-2 and TRBJ2-5, with 11 bases lining up with TRBD2. The CDR3 loop is CASSLTSGIGETQYF. The CDR3 DNA reads TGTGCCAGCAGCTTGACTAGCGGGATAGGAGAGACCCAGTACTTC.